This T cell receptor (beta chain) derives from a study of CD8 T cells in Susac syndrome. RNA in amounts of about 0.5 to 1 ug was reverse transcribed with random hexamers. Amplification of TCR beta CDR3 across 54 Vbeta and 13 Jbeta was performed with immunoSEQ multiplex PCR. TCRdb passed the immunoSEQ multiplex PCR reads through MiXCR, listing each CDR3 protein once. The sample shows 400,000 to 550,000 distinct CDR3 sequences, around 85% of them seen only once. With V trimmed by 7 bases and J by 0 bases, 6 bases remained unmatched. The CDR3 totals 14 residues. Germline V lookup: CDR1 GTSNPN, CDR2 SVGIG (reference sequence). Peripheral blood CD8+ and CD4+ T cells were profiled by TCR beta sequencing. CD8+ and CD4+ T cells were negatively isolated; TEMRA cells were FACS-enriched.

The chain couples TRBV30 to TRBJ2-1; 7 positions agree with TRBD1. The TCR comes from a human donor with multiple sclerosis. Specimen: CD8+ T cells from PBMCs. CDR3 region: CASSGTVSYNEQFF. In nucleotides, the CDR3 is TGTGCCTCCTCCGGGACAGTCTCCTACAATGAGCAGTTCTTC.